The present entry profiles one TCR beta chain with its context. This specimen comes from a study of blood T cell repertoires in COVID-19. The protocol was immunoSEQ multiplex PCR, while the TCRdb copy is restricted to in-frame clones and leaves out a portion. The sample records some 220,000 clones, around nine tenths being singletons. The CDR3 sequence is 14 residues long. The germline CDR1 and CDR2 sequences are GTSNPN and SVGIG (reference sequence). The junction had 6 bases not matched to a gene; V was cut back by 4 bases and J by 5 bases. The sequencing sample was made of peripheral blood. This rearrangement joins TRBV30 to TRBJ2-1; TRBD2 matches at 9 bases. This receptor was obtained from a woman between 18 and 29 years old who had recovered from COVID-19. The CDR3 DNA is TGTGCCTGGACCCGCGGGAGGGCCGACAATGAGCAGTTCTTC. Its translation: CAWTRGRADNEQFF.